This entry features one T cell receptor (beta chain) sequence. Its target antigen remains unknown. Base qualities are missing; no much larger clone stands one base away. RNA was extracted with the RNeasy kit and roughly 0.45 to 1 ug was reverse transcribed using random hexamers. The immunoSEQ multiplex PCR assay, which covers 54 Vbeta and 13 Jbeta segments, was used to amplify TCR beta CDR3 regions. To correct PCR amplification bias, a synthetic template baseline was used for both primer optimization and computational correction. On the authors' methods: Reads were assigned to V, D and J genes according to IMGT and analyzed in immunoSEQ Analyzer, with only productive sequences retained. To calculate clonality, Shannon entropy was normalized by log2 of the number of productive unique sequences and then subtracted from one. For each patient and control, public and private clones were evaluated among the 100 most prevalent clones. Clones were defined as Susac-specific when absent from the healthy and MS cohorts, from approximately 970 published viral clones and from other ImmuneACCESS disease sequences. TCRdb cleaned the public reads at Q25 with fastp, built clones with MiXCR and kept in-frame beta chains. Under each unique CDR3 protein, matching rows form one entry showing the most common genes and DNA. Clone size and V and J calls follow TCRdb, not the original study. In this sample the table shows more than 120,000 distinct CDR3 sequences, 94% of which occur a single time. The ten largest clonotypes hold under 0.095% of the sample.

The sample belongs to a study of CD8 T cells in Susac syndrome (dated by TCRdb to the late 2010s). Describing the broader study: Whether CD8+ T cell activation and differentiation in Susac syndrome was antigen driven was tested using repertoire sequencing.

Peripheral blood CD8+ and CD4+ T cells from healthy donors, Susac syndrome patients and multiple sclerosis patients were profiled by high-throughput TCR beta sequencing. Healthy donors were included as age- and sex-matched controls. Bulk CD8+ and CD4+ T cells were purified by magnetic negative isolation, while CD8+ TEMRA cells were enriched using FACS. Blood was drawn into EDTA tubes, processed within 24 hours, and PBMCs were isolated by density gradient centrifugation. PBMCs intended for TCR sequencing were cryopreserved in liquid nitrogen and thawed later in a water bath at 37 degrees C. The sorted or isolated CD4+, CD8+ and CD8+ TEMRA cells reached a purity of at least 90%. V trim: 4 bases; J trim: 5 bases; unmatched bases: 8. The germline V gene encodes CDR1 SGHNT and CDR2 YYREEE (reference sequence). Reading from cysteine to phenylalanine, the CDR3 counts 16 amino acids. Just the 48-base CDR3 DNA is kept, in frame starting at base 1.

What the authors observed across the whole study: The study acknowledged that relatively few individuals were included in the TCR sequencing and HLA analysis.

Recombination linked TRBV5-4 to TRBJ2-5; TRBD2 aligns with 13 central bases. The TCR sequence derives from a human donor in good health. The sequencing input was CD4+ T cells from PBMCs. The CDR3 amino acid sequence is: CASSGRTSGRGETQYF. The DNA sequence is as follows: TGTGCCAGCAGCGGCCGGACTAGCGGGAGAGGGGAGACCCAGTACTTC.